This entry concerns a single T cell receptor beta chain. What it recognizes is unknown. The PCR was carried out with 60 Vbeta primers and 13 Jbeta primers. Assay used: immunoSEQ multiplex PCR; TCRdb lists only in-frame clones, some missing. The table lists 83,000 or so clones, roughly 79% of them singletons. Looked up from germline, CDR1 is MNHEY and CDR2 is SVGAGI. The germline V and J ends were trimmed by 5 bases and 5 bases, with 10 bases remaining between them. The CDR3 is 13 residues long. The sample is drawn from a study of cytomegalovirus exposure and HLA in healthy donors. Study outcomes and limitations: Among the CMV-associated chains, a few were confirmed in vitro as specific for CMV antigens. Cytomegalovirus status, reportedly, was diagnosed with high specificity and sensitivity by the classifier. In an earlier analysis, about 87% or about 30%: the productive usage of most TCR beta V segments. A later analysis found most CMV-associated TCR beta chains apparently HLA-restricted.

Sequenced input: PBMCs. The TCR was taken from a woman aged 25-40 years in good health and CMV-seronegative. V is TRBV6-5 and J is TRBJ1-5; unclear D gene. CDR3 protein: CASSDSGHQPQHF. DNA of the CDR3: TGTGCCAGCAGTGATAGTGGTCATCAGCCCCAGCATTTT.